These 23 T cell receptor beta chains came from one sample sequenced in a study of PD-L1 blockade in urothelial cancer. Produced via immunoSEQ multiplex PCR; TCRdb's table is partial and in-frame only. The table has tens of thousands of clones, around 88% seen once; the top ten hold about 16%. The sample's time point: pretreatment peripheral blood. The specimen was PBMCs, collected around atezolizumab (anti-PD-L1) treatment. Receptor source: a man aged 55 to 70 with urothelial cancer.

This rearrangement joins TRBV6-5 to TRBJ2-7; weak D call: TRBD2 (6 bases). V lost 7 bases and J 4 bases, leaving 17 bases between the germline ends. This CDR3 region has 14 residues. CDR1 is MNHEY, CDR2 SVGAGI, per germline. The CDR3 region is CASTPVGGRYEQYF. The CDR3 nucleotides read TGTGCCAGCACCCCCGTGGGGGGTAGGTACGAGCAGTACTTC.

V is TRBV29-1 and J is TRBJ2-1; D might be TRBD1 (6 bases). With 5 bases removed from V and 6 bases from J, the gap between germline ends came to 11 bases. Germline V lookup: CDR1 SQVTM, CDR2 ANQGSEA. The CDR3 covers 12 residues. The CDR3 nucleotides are TGCAGCGTTAAGTACAGGGCCAATGAGCAGTTCTTC. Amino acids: CSVKYRANEQFF.

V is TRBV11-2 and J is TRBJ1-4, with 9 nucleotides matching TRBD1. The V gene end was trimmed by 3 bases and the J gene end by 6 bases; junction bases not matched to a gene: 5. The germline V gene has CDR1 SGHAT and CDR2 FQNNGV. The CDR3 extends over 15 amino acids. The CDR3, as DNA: TGTGCCAGCAGCTTCACAGGGGGCGGGGATGAAAAACTGTTTTTT. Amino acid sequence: CASSFTGGGDEKLFF.

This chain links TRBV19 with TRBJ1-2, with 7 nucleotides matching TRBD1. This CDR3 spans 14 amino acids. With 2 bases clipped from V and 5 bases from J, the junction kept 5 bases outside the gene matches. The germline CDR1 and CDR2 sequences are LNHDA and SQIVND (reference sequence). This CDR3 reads CASSIPGQIYGYTF. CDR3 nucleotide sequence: TGTGCCAGTAGTATACCGGGACAGATATATGGCTACACCTTC. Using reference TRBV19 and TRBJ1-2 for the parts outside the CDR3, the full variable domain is DGGITQSPKYLFRKEGQNVTLSCEQNLNHDAMYWYRQDPGQGLRLIYYSQIVNDFQKGDIAEGYSVSREKKESFPLTVTSAQKNPTAFYLCASSIPGQIYGYTFGSGTRLTVV.

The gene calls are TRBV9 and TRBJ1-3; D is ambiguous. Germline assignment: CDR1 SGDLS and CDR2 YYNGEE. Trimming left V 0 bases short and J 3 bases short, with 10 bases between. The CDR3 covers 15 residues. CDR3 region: CASSVGSGSGNTIYF. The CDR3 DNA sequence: TGTGCCAGCAGCGTAGGGTCCGGGAGTGGAAACACCATATATTTT.

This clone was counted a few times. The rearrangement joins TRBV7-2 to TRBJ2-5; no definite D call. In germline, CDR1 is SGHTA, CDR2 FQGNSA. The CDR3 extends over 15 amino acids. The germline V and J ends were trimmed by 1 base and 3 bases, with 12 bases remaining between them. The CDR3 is CASSLGASYEETQYF. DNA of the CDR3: TGTGCCAGCAGCTTAGGGGCCAGTTACGAAGAGACCCAGTACTTC.

Written as DNA, the CDR3 is TGTGCCAGTAGTATCCCACCGGGACTAGCGGCTCCTGAGCAGTACTTC. It encodes CASSIPPGLAAPEQYF. The V call is TRBV19, the J call TRBJ2-7; 11 nucleotides line up with TRBD2. Germline CDR1 LNHDA, CDR2 SQIVND (reference sequence). The length of the CDR3 is 16 residues. The trim removed 3 bases at V and 7 bases at J, leaving 11 bases unmatched.

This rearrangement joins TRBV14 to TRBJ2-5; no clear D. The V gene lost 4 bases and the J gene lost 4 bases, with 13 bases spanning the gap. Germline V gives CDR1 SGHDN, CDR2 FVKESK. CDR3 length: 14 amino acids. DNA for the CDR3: TGTGCCAGCAGCCGAAATCTGGGCAGAGAGACCCAGTACTTC. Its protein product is CASSRNLGRETQYF.

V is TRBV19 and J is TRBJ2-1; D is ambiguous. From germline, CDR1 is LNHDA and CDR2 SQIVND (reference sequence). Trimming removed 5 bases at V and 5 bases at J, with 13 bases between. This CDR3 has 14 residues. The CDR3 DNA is TGTGCCAGTAGTCATAGGAGTGGAAACAATGAGCAGTTCTTC. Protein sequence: CASSHRSGNNEQFF.

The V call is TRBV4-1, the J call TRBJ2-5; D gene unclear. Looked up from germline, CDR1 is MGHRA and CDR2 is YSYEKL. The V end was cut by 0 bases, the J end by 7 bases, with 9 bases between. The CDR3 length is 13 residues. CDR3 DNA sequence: TGCGCCAGCAGCCAAGACTGGAGTAGGACCCAGTACTTC. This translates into CASSQDWSRTQYF.

CDR3 sequence: CASSQDLGRGADNEQFF. In nucleotides, the CDR3 is TGCGCCAGCAGCCAAGATCTAGGCAGGGGAGCAGACAATGAGCAGTTCTTC. The chain has TRBV4-3 and TRBJ2-1; maybe TRBD1 (6 bases). Per the germline V gene, CDR1 is LGHNA and CDR2 is YSLEER. V shed 0 bases and J shed 5 bases, with 17 bases lying between them. This CDR3 has 17 residues.

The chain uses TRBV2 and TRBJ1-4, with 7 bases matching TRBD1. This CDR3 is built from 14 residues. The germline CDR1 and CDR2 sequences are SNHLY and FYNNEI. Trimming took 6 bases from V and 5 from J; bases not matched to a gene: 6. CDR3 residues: CASSIGTVNEKLFF. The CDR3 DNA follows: TGTGCCAGCAGCATCGGGACAGTAAATGAAAAACTGTTTTTT.

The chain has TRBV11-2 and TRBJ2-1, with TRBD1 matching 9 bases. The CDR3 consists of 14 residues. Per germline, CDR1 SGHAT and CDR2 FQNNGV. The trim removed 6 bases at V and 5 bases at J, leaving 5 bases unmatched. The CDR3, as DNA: TGTGCCAGCAGGCGGGACAGGGTAGACAATGAGCAGTTCTTC. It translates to CASRRDRVDNEQFF. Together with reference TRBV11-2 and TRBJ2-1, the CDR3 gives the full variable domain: EAGVAQSPRYKIIEKRQSVAFWCNPISGHATLYWYQQILGQGPKLLIQFQNNGVVDDSQLPKDRFSAERLKGVDSTLKIQPAKLEDSAVYLCASRRDRVDNEQFFGPGTRLTVL.

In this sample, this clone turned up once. This CDR3 is CASGGEGASGGELFF. The DNA for the CDR3 is TGTGCCAGCGGAGGAGAGGGGGCGTCTGGCGGGGAGCTGTTTTTT. This chain uses TRBV6-5 with TRBJ2-2; 7 nucleotides match TRBD1. The CDR3 contains 15 residues. CDR1 is MNHEY and CDR2 is SVGAGI in the germline V gene. The V segment lost 8 bases and the J segment 7 bases; nucleotides outside the gene matches: 13.

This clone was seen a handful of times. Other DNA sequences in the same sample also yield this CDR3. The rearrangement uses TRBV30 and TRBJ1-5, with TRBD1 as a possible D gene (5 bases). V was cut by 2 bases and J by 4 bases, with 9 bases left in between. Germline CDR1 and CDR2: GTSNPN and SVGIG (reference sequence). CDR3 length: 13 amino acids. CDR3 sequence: CAWSRQGNQPQHF. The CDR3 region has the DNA TGTGCCTGGAGTAGGCAGGGTAATCAGCCCCAGCATTTT.

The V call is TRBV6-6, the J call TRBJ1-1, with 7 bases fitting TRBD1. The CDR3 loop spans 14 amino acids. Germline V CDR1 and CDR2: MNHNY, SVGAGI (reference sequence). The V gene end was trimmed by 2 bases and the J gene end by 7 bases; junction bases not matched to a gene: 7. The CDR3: CASSYATGAHEAFF. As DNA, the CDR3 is TGTGCCAGCAGTTACGCCACAGGGGCCCATGAAGCTTTCTTT.

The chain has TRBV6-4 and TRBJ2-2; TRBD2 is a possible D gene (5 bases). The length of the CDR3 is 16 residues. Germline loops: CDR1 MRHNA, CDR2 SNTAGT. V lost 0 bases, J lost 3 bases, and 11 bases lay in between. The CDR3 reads CASSDSKFGDTGELFF. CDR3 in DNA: TGTGCCAGCAGTGACTCAAAGTTCGGGGACACCGGGGAGCTGTTTTTT.

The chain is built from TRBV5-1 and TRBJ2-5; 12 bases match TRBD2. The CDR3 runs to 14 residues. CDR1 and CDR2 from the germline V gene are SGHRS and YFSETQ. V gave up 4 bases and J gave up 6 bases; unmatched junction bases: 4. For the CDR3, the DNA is TGCGCCAGCAGCCCGACTAGCGGGGGTCAGACCCAGTACTTC. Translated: CASSPTSGGQTQYF.

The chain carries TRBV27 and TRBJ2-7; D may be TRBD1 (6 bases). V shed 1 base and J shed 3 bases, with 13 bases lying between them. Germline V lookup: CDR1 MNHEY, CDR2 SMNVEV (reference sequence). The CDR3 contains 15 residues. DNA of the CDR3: TGTGCCAGCAGTTTATATGGGGACACGGGCTACGAGCAGTACTTC. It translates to CASSLYGDTGYEQYF.

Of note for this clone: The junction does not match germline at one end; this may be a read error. CDR3 coding DNA: TGTGCTAGCAGCCCGGACAGAAATCAGCCCCAGCATTTT. Its translation: CASSPDRNQPQHF. This rearrangement joins TRBV7-7 to TRBJ1-5; D is possibly TRBD1 (6 bases). There are 13 residues in the CDR3. Germline V gene sequence: CDR1 SSHAT, CDR2 FNYEAQ (reference sequence).

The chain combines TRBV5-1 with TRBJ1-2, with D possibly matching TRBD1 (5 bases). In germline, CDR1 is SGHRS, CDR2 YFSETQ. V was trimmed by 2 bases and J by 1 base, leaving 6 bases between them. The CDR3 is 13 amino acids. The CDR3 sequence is CASSLGHNYGYTF. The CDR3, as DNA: TGCGCCAGCAGCTTAGGACATAACTATGGCTACACCTTC.

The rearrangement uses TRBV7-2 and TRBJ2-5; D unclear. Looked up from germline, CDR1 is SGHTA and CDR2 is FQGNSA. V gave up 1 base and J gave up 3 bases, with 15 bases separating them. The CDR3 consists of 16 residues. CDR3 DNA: TGTGCCAGCAGCTTAGGACTCCAATCGTATGAAGAGACCCAGTACTTC. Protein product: CASSLGLQSYEETQYF.

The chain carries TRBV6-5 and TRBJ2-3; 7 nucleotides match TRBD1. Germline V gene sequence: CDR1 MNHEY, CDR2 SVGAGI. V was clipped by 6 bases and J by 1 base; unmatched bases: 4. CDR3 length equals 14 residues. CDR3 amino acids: CASRDDRGTDTQYF. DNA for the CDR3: TGTGCCAGCAGGGACGACAGGGGCACAGATACGCAGTATTTT.